The present T cell receptor beta chain was sequenced within a study of shared clonotypes between healthy human individuals. Sorted-subset replicate PCRs used 200 to 250 ng DNA, 30,000 or so T cell genomes. Here immunoSEQ multiplex PCR was the method, and the copy in TCRdb shows in-frame clones only, minus some. The top ten clones hold under 0.15% of a sample with roughly 2 million clones, roughly 94% of them seen once. This clone was observed once. Other DNA sequences from this sample encode an identical CDR3 as well. The CDR3 consists of 14 residues. Germline assignment: CDR1 SGHRS and CDR2 YFSETQ. The V segment lost 0 bases and the J segment 4 bases; nucleotides outside the gene matches: 3.

The receptor was derived from a young man in good health. The chain couples TRBV5-1 to TRBJ1-2, with TRBD1 matching over 7 bases. Material for sequencing was naive CD4+ T cells sorted from blood. Described subset: CD45RA+ positively selected. This chain's CDR3 is CASSLESGGYGYTF. The CDR3 DNA follows: TGCGCCAGCAGCTTGGAATCAGGGGGCTATGGCTACACCTTC.